This T cell receptor beta chain was observed in a study of T cell repertoires in aging, cancer and after chemotherapy. Study-level points and caveats: In each cancer cohort, median generation probability increased across chemotherapy, suggesting thymic output rebounded. Untreated cancer patients had significantly lower blood TCR diversity than age-matched healthy donors. No conclusions about immunological memory after chemotherapy can be drawn from the repertoire data.

Peripheral blood genomic DNA, not sorted cells or RNA, was the template. V was clipped by 6 bases and J by 5 bases, with 14 bases between them. The CDR3 is made up of 14 amino acids. This clonotype is classed as medium-sized. Its matching antigen is unknown. TRB rearrangements spanning V, D and J were amplified using mixed TRB-A/B primers. MiXCR was run by TCRdb on the multiplex PCR reads, yielding one entry per CDR3 protein. The sample records 7,200 or so distinct CDR3 sequences, roughly 22% being singletons. This sequence was found in a human donor with a blood cancer. Sequenced input: blood. The gene calls are TRBV12-3 or TRBV12-4 and TRBJ2-1; D is perhaps TRBD1 (6 bases). CDR3 sequence reads: CASRERDTNNEQFF. The DNA of the CDR3 is TGTGCCAGCAGGGAAAGGGACACCAACAATGAGCAGTTCTTC.